Listed below are T cell receptor beta chains from one sample, sequenced in a study of shared clonotypes between healthy human individuals. Only in-frame clones appear in the TCRdb table, and some are missing; sequencing was by immunoSEQ multiplex PCR. The sample records about 990,000 clones, around 78% being singletons. The sample was memory CD4+ T cells from PBMCs. The receptors stem from a man aged 18 to 29 in good health. Some clones in this sample may be carry-over from other donors' samples. Both conserved end residues are part of each CDR3. The order of the fields is J gene, V gene, clone size, D gene, CDR3 DNA, CDR3 protein. D genes are given only for firm matches. Where a row states a size, it is once, few, many or the class of an expanded clone; other rows omit it.

>TRBJ2-5|TRBV30|once|TRBD1
TGTGCCGGTACAGGGGGGTGGGAGACCCAGTACTTC
CAGTGGWETQYF
>TRBJ2-2|TRBV4-1|NA|NA
TGCGCCAGCAGCCAAGGAGGGGCGAAACGTCCTCGGAACACCGGGGAGCTGTTTTTT
CASSQGGAKRPRNTGELFF
>TRBJ1-4|TRBV6-5|many|NA
TGTGCCAGCAGCAAACAGGGTCGGGATGAAAAACTGTTTTTT
CASSKQGRDEKLFF
>TRBJ2-2|TRBV7-2|NA|TRBD2
TGTGCCAGCAGCTTAGATCTTGGCGGGGGACCAACCGGGGAGCTGTTTTTT
CASSLDLGGGPTGELFF
>TRBJ2-7|TRBV25-1|few|TRBD2
TGTGCCAGCAGTCCTAGCGGGAGTTTTGCCGAGCAGTACTTC
CASSPSGSFAEQYF
>TRBJ2-3|TRBV29-1|NA|TRBD2
TGCAGCGTTGGTGCCGGACTAGCGGGCGACACAGATACGCAGTATTTT
CSVGAGLAGDTDTQYF
>TRBJ2-3|TRBV2|NA|TRBD2
TGTGCCAGCCCCGGACTAGCGGGAAGCACAGATACGCAGTATTTT
CASPGLAGSTDTQYF
>TRBJ1-3|TRBV5-1|NA|NA
TGCGCCAGCAGCCGGGACGCAGGCTCTGGAAACACCATATATTTT
CASSRDAGSGNTIYF
>TRBJ2-1|TRBV10-1|few|TRBD2
TGCGCCAGCAGGGGGGGAGGGGCGACCTCCTACAATGAGCAGTTCTTC
CASRGGGATSYNEQFF
>TRBJ2-7|TRBV7-2|NA|TRBD2
TGTGCCAGCAGCTTACAAGGGGGACTAGCGGGAGACGAGCAGTACTTC
CASSLQGGLAGDEQYF
>TRBJ2-2|TRBV5-4|NA|NA
TGTGCCAGCAGCTCACCGGACGGAAGGGATCCGAACACCGGGGAGCTGTTTTTT
CASSSPDGRDPNTGELFF
>TRBJ1-1|TRBV14|NA|NA
TGTGCCAGCAGCCAAGCTATGGTCAGACCAAACACTGAAGCTTTCTTT
CASSQAMVRPNTEAFF
>TRBJ2-2|TRBV4-3|NA|TRBD2
TGCGCCAGCAGCCCCCTGACTAGCGGGCGCAACACCGGGGAGCTGTTTTTT
CASSPLTSGRNTGELFF
>TRBJ2-7|TRBV27|NA|TRBD1
TGTGCCAGCAGTTTATCGGGGGACAGCCCTGCTTTAGTCTACGAGCAGTACTTC
CASSLSGDSPALVYEQYF
>TRBJ2-1|TRBV6-5|NA|TRBD2
TGTGCCAGCAGTTACTCGCGGGAGCCTGTCGAGCAGTTCTTC
CASSYSREPVEQFF
>TRBJ2-2|TRBV19|few|TRBD2
TGTGCCAGTAGTCCGTCCGGGCTAGCGGGAAGAGTCGGGGAGCTGTTTTTT
CASSPSGLAGRVGELFF
>TRBJ1-1|TRBV5-6|NA|NA
TGTGCCAGCAGCCGGGGCGGAGGGATCATGAACACTGAAGCTTTCTTT
CASSRGGGIMNTEAFF
>TRBJ2-2|TRBV10-3|NA|TRBD2
TGTGCCATCAGCCCTGTCGGACTAGCGGAATTCACCGGGGAGCTGTTTTTT
CAISPVGLAEFTGELFF
>TRBJ2-3|TRBV21-1|NA|NA
TGTGCCAGCACCAAAAGGGGTAGCGGGAGCACAGATACGCAGTATTTT
CASTKRGSGSTDTQYF
>TRBJ1-3|TRBV6-6|NA|TRBD1
TGTGCCAGCAGTCAGGACAGGGCAAGAAACACCATATATTTT
CASSQDRARNTIYF
>TRBJ1-1|TRBV5-1|NA|NA
TGCGCCAGCAGCGATCCGGGTCAGGGAGATACTGAAGCTTTCTTT
CASSDPGQGDTEAFF
>TRBJ2-1|TRBV6-5|NA|NA
TGTGCCAGCAGTTACGAGGAGGCGAGCTCCTACAATGAGCAGTTCTTC
CASSYEEASSYNEQFF
>TRBJ1-2|TRBV7-2|NA|TRBD1
TGTGCCAGCACTAACCGGCCCGACAGGGAAGCTAACTATGGCTACACCTTC
CASTNRPDREANYGYTF
>TRBJ1-2|TRBV2|NA|NA
TGTGCCAGCAGTGATAGGGACTACTATGGCTACACCTTC
CASSDRDYYGYTF
>TRBJ1-4|TRBV25-1|few|NA
TGTGCCAGCAGTGAAGGGGGCAGGGGAGGAGAAAAACTGTTTTTT
CASSEGGRGGEKLFF
>TRBJ2-7|TRBV5-1|NA|TRBD2
TGCACCAGCAGCTTGGCCCTAGCGGGAGTTCCCGAGCAGTACTTC
CTSSLALAGVPEQYF
>TRBJ1-1|TRBV6-1|NA|NA
TGTGCCACGAACCTTAGGACTGAAGCTTTCTTT
CATNLRTEAFF
>TRBJ1-1|TRBV30|NA|NA
TGTGCCTGGAGTGACACGGGGGCCACTGAAGCTTTCTTT
CAWSDTGATEAFF
>TRBJ1-3|TRBV19|NA|NA
TGTGCCAGTAGTCCCCAAGTCCGGAACACCATATATTTT
CASSPQVRNTIYF
>TRBJ2-1|TRBV9|NA|NA
TGTGCCAGCAGCGTAGAAGCATCCAATAATGAGCAGTTCTTC
CASSVEASNNEQFF
>TRBJ2-5|TRBV18|NA|NA
TGTGCCAGCTCAGGAACCGGGGAGACCCAGTACTTC
CASSGTGETQYF
>TRBJ1-4|TRBV4-3|NA|TRBD1
TGCGCCAGCAGCCGAAAGGACAGGGGGGGTGAAAAACTGTTTTTT
CASSRKDRGGEKLFF
>TRBJ1-1|TRBV6-1|many|NA
TGTGCCAGCAGTGAATTGACAGGCCCCATCACTGAAGCTTTCTTT
CASSELTGPITEAFF
>TRBJ1-1|TRBV30|NA|TRBD1
TGTGCCTGGAGTGGCCTAGGGACAGGGGAAGAAGCTTTCTTT
CAWSGLGTGEEAFF
>TRBJ2-7|TRBV6-1|NA|NA
TGTGCCAGCAGTGAACGGTGGACCTACGAGCAGTACTTC
CASSERWTYEQYF
>TRBJ1-1|TRBV7-9|NA|NA
TGTGCCAGCAGCTTGGGCTCGACGGGCCTAGCTGACACTGAAGCTTTCTTT
CASSLGSTGLADTEAFF
>TRBJ1-1|TRBV2|NA|NA
TGTGCCAGCACCATGGAAGGGGCCACTGAAGCTTTCTTT
CASTMEGATEAFF
>TRBJ2-7|TRBV5-3|NA|NA
TGTGCCAGAAGCTTGTCCGGGAAGCCTAACGAGCAGTACTTC
CARSLSGKPNEQYF
>TRBJ1-1|TRBV15|NA|NA
TGTGCCACCAGCAGGGACGTTAGCACTGAAGCTTTCTTT
CATSRDVSTEAFF
>TRBJ2-3|TRBV18|NA|TRBD2
TGTGCCAGCTCACCACCGGCGCTAGCGGGGACAGATACGCAGTATTTT
CASSPPALAGTDTQYF